Reported below is one TCR beta chain. No antigen is known for it. Looked up from germline, CDR1 is KGHSH and CDR2 is LQKENI. The CDR3 has 15 amino acids. V lost 1 base, J lost 4 bases, and 13 bases lay in between. This sample was taken from a study of cytomegalovirus exposure and HLA in healthy donors. Study-level points and caveats: Later genetic work tied a missense DCLRE1C variant to beta-chain V and J trimming. A few CMV-associated chains proved CMV antigen-specific in vitro. Accurate prediction of most subjects' HLA-A and HLA-B alleles from TCR beta sequences was reported.

Primers for the PCR totalled 60 Vbeta and 13 Jbeta. Assay used: immunoSEQ multiplex PCR; TCRdb lists only in-frame clones, some missing. Among roughly 120,000 clones listed, 79% were seen once. Healthy people donating bone marrow made up the donors. The chain is built from TRBV18 and TRBJ1-2; TRBD1 is a possible D gene (5 bases). The specimen sequenced was PBMCs. This sequence originates from a man aged 18 to 29 in good health and CMV-seronegative. The CDR3, as DNA: TGTGCCAGCTCACCACAATTGGGGGGAGCCTATGGCTACACCTTC. Amino acid sequence: CASSPQLGGAYGYTF.